This T cell receptor (beta chain) was retrieved from a study of cytomegalovirus exposure and HLA in healthy donors. The germline V gene encodes CDR1 SQVTM and CDR2 ANQGSEA. CDR3 length equals 14 residues. V was cut by 4 bases and J by 0 bases, with 9 bases left in between. PCR used 60 Vbeta primers and 13 Jbeta primers. Method: immunoSEQ multiplex PCR; TCRdb's copy keeps in-frame clones and lacks some. The data hold around 130,000 clones, with 70% to 85% observed a single time. Sample: PBMCs. V usage is TRBV29-1 and J usage is TRBJ2-2, with a tentative D call TRBD1 (5 bases). The clonotype originates from a man younger than 35 in good health and CMV-seropositive. This CDR3 reads CSVARTSNTGELFF. For the CDR3, the DNA is TGCAGCGTTGCTCGGACATCGAACACCGGGGAGCTGTTTTTT.